The entry below gives a single T cell receptor beta chain sequence along with its context. Its antigen is undetermined. The CDR3 covers 16 residues. The ends were cut back, 6 bases at V and 7 bases at J, with 20 bases in the middle. Germline V gene sequence: CDR1 SGHTS, CDR2 YDEGEE. The data were obtained in a study of cytomegalovirus exposure and HLA in healthy donors. Study findings and constraints: Rare TCR sequences dominated, though some public TCRs recurred in many donors. According to an earlier analysis, most TCR beta V segments yielded productive rearrangements about 90% or about 30% of the time. There was a cluster of highly shared sequence variants that was likely a sequencing artifact.

The PCR was carried out with 60 Vbeta primers and 13 Jbeta primers. Authors' methods: It was a later analysis that counted about 80 million unique TCR beta chains, of which approximately 9.9 million were shared. The repertoire was sequenced with immunoSEQ multiplex PCR; TCRdb's copy has only in-frame clones and lacks some. Clone size and V and J calls were adopted from that table, with D and trimming inferred from the DNA. The repertoire holds about 190,000 clones, with over 60% as singletons. The sequence came from a woman aged 40 to 55 in good health and CMV-seronegative. Sequencing input: PBMCs. The gene calls are TRBV5-8 and TRBJ1-6; D ambiguous. The CDR3 region is CASTSSGGRWNSPLHF. The CDR3 coding sequence is TGTGCCAGCACCTCGTCCGGAGGGAGGTGGAATTCACCCCTCCACTTT.